A single sample gave rise to the 21 T cell receptor beta chains below, sequenced in a study of CD8 T cells in ankylosing spondylitis. MiXCR was run by TCRdb on the 5' RACE reads, yielding one entry per CDR3 protein. Of 200,000 or so distinct CDR3 sequences in the sample, under 30% were seen once. Sequences were obtained from blood, either unsorted or a sorted T cell fraction (not recorded which). All receptors come from a male donor with ankylosing spondylitis or in good health (not recorded which).

This clonotype was seen many times. This may stem from a read error, because a much larger clone lies one nucleotide away. The chain uses TRBV7-2 and TRBJ2-1; TRBD2 might be the D (6 bases). This CDR3 is 17 amino acids long. With 10 bases removed from V and 0 bases from J, the gap between germline ends came to 22 bases. The germline gives CDR1 SGHTA, CDR2 FQGNSA. In DNA, the CDR3 is TGTGCCATCAGTCCCCCCGAGTACGGGAGCTCCTACAATGAGCAGTTCTTC. Its translation: CAISPPEYGSSYNEQFF.

The CDR3 loop is CASSSMTGWDTEAFF. The CDR3 coding sequence is TGTGCCAGCAGCTCGATGACAGGGTGGGACACTGAAGCTTTCTTT. This chain uses TRBV11-2 with TRBJ1-1; 7 bases line up with TRBD1. The length of the CDR3 is 15 residues. The V gene's germline CDR1 is SGHAT and CDR2 FQNNGV. The ends lost 4 bases at V and 3 bases at J; junction bases unmatched: 8.

This chain joins TRBV12-3 or TRBV12-4 and TRBJ2-1; D remains ambiguous. Deletions cut 2 bases from V and 12 bases from J, with 11 bases between. The CDR3 loop spans 12 amino acids. The CDR3 DNA reads as TGTGCCAGCAGTTTATCGTTGGCTGGGCAGTTCTTC. Its translation: CASSLSLAGQFF.

The chain links TRBV20-1 to TRBJ1-2; 7 positions match TRBD1. Germline CDR1 is DFQATT and CDR2 is SNEGSKA (reference sequence). After removal of 6 bases from V and 1 base from J, the junction contained 8 bases not matched to a gene. The CDR3 length is 14 residues. In DNA, the CDR3 is TGCAGTGCCGGAAGGGGGCGCGATAACTATGGCTACACCTTC. Translation: CSAGRGRDNYGYTF.

This clonotype was seen many times. The rearrangement uses TRBV5-5 and TRBJ1-1; a weak D match, TRBD1 (6 bases). Germline lookup yields CDR1 SGHKS and CDR2 YYEKEE (reference sequence). The V end lost 4 bases, the J end lost 11 bases, and 15 bases lay between the germline ends. CDR3 size: 12 residues. CDR3 nucleotides: TGTGCCAGCAGCCCGTATGGGGGCGTCGCTTTCTTT. This sequence encodes CASSPYGGVAFF.

This clonotype was detected many times. The rearrangement joins TRBV28 to TRBJ1-2; no clear D gene. Germline V gene lookup returns CDR1 MDHEN and CDR2 SYDVKM. Trimming pared 2 bases from V and 2 bases from J, leaving 6 bases between. The CDR3 consists of 13 residues. Here the CDR3 reads CASSLARNYGYTF. In nucleotides, the CDR3 is TGTGCCAGCAGTTTAGCACGGAACTATGGCTACACCTTC.

This clonotype occurred many times. J is TRBJ2-3 and V is TRBV20-1; 8 bases fit TRBD2. The CDR3 is 15 residues long. V gave up 3 bases and J gave up 4 bases; unmatched junction bases: 9. CDR1 and CDR2 (germline): DFQATT, SNEGSKA (reference sequence). The CDR3: CSARMAAGDSDTQYF. The CDR3 DNA reads TGCAGTGCTAGGATGGCAGCGGGAGATTCAGATACGCAGTATTTT.

V and J are TRBV4-2 and TRBJ2-1, with 10 bases that match TRBD2. Trimming removed 1 base from V and 3 bases from J; junction bases left unmatched: 6. There are 17 residues in the CDR3. From germline, CDR1 is LGHNA and CDR2 YNFKEQ. The CDR3 DNA follows: TGTGCCAGCAGCCAAGGTCTAGCGGGAGCTTACTACAATGAGCAGTTCTTC. As protein: CASSQGLAGAYYNEQFF.

This clonotype was counted ten times or more. The chain recombines TRBV3-1 with TRBJ2-5; perhaps TRBD1 as D (5 bases). CDR1 is LGHDT and CDR2 is YNNKEL in the germline V gene (reference sequence). V was pared by 4 bases and J by 5 bases, with 14 bases between. The CDR3 length is 14 residues. CDR3 region: CASSPGPKWETQYF. The CDR3 coding sequence is TGTGCCAGCAGCCCAGGGCCCAAATGGGAGACCCAGTACTTC.

This clonotype was observed a few times. The CDR3 nucleotides read TGCAACATTGGGGGGGATGACTATGGCTACACCTTC. This codes for CNIGGDDYGYTF. V usage is TRBV29-1 and J usage is TRBJ1-2; TRBD1 might be the D (5 bases). The CDR3 runs 12 residues. CDR1 is SQVTM and CDR2 is ANQGSEA in the germline V gene.

CDR3 loop: CASSPFSGTGNTEAFF. The DNA of the CDR3 is TGCGCCAGCAGCCCTTTCTCCGGGACAGGGAACACTGAAGCTTTCTTT. V is TRBV5-1 and J is TRBJ1-1; 8 bases agree with TRBD1. The trim removed 4 bases at V and 1 base at J, leaving 9 bases unmatched. The germline CDR1 and CDR2 sequences are SGHRS and YFSETQ. The CDR3 sequence is 16 residues long.

This clonotype appeared a few times. The chain links TRBV4-3 to TRBJ1-1, with 8 bases matching TRBD1. In germline, CDR1 is LGHNA, CDR2 YSLEER. This CDR3 is built from 14 residues. With V trimmed by 3 bases and J by 4 bases, 4 bases remained unmatched. The CDR3 here is CASSQDREGTEAFF. DNA of the CDR3: TGCGCCAGCAGCCAGGACAGGGAGGGCACTGAAGCTTTCTTT.

This clonotype was seen more than once but under ten times. This chain uses TRBV12-3 or TRBV12-4 with TRBJ1-5, with 7 positions matching TRBD1. This CDR3 is built from 15 residues. The junction had 9 bases not matched to a gene; V was cut back by 6 bases and J by 4 bases. CDR3 loop: CASSRDSLTNQPQHF. CDR3 sequence (DNA): TGTGCCAGCAGCAGGGACAGTTTAACTAATCAGCCCCAGCATTTT.

This clonotype has a count of ten or more. The chain combines TRBV12-3 or TRBV12-4 with TRBJ2-1; the D gene is possibly TRBD1 (6 bases). CDR3 length: 12 residues. Trimming pared 8 bases from V and 7 bases from J, leaving 12 bases between. The CDR3, as DNA: TGTGCCAGCTCAATGAGGGGGAATGAGCAGTTCTTC. It yields the protein CASSMRGNEQFF.

V is TRBV7-2 and J is TRBJ2-1; D not certain. V was cut by 2 bases and J by 0 bases, with 8 bases left in between. Germline CDR1 and CDR2: SGHTA and FQGNSA. The CDR3 is 15 amino acids. For the CDR3, the DNA is TGTGCCAGCAGCTTACTGGGTAGCTCCTACAATGAGCAGTTCTTC. Translating gives CASSLLGSSYNEQFF.

A word on this clonotype: The final CDR3 position lacks the conserved phenylalanine or tryptophan, pointing to a likely read error. The chain recombines TRBV29-1 with TRBJ1-4; the D is unclear. CDR3 length: 12 amino acids. Germline assignment: CDR1 SQVTM and CDR2 ANQGSEA. V lost 7 bases and J 7 bases, leaving 13 bases between the germline ends. CDR3 residues: CSAMKGAEKLFL. CDR3 bases: TGCAGCGCTATGAAAGGAGCTGAAAAACTGTTTCTT.

This clonotype was counted many times. For the CDR3, the DNA is TGTGCCAGCAGTGAGCGCGCTTCACCCCTCCACTTT. Translated: CASSERASPLHF. The chain is built from TRBV25-1 and TRBJ1-6; D gene uncertain. V was cut by 3 bases and J by 9 bases, with 6 bases left in between. The CDR3 contains 12 residues. The V gene's germline CDR1 is MGHDK and CDR2 SYGVNS.

This clonotype was detected ten times or more. The chain links TRBV10-3 to TRBJ2-5; 7 bases are a match to TRBD2. CDR3 size: 15 residues. CDR1 is ENHRY and CDR2 is SYGVKD in the germline V gene. V was pared by 6 bases and J by 2 bases, with 9 bases of the junction left unmatched. CDR3 residues: CAISDRSSGQETQYF. In nucleotides, the CDR3 is TGTGCCATCAGCGACCGCTCTAGCGGACAAGAGACCCAGTACTTC.

This rearrangement joins TRBV29-1 to TRBJ1-2; 7 bases map to TRBD1. CDR1 and CDR2 (germline): SQVTM, ANQGSEA. The junction had 7 bases not matched to a gene; V was cut back by 4 bases and J by 2 bases. The CDR3 is 14 amino acids. The CDR3 DNA reads TGCAGCGTTGTGAAAGGGGGCAAAAACTATGGCTACACCTTC. It codes for CSVVKGGKNYGYTF.

This clonotype was seen only a few times. The rearrangement uses TRBV20-1 and TRBJ2-5; 9 bases map to TRBD1. Germline-derived CDR1 and CDR2 are DFQATT and SNEGSKA (reference sequence). The CDR3 is 13 amino acids. V shed 3 bases and J 2 bases; nucleotides not matched to a gene: 1. CDR3 sequence: CSARDRGQETQYF. Here the CDR3 DNA reads TGCAGTGCTAGGGACAGGGGTCAAGAGACCCAGTACTTC.

Ten or more counts support this clonotype. The V call is TRBV5-6, the J call TRBJ2-7; D is unresolved. Germline V gene lookup returns CDR1 SGHDT and CDR2 YYEEEE. Trimming took 3 bases from V and 3 from J, leaving 10 bases between them. The CDR3 runs to 13 residues. CDR3 DNA: TGTGCCAGCAGCTGGACCTTTGGCTACGAGCAGTACTTC. Its protein is CASSWTFGYEQYF.